Listed here are 6 T cell receptor beta chains from one sample, sequenced in a study of cytomegalovirus exposure and HLA in healthy donors. PCR amplification relied on 60 Vbeta primers (plus 13 Jbeta primers). The data were produced by immunoSEQ multiplex PCR, yet TCRdb's version contains in-frame clones alone and is incomplete. Here the sample spans under 250,000 clones, roughly 81% being singletons. Specimen: PBMCs. These receptors originate from a girl aged 2 to 10 in good health and CMV-seronegative.

V and J are TRBV6-4 and TRBJ2-2; 8 bases are shared with TRBD2. Germline values: CDR1 MRHNA, CDR2 SNTAGT. This CDR3 comprises 15 residues. The V gene end was trimmed by 4 bases and the J gene end by 7 bases; junction bases not matched to a gene: 8. CDR3 nucleotide sequence: TGTGCCAGCAGTGCAAAGGGACTAGACATCGGGGAGCTGTTTTTT. It translates to CASSAKGLDIGELFF.

V is TRBV5-1 and J is TRBJ1-1; weak D call: TRBD1 (5 bases). Trimming shortened V by 7 bases and J by 5 bases, and 15 bases separated the two germline ends. The length of the CDR3 is 13 residues. The germline CDR1 and CDR2 sequences are SGHRS and YFSETQ. The CDR3 bases are TGCGCCAGCGGGGGAGGCGGCCGGACTGAAGCTTTCTTT. Translating gives CASGGGGRTEAFF.

The chain uses TRBV9 and TRBJ1-4; perhaps TRBD1 as D (5 bases). V was clipped by 0 bases and J by 8 bases, with 14 bases between them. Germline values: CDR1 SGDLS, CDR2 YYNGEE. The CDR3 runs 15 residues. The CDR3 DNA follows: TGTGCCAGCAGCGTAGCTGGGGGGGGTCGGGAAAAACTGTTTTTT. This translates into CASSVAGGGREKLFF.

The chain combines TRBV5-4 with TRBJ1-4, with 8 bases matching TRBD1. The CDR3 has 15 residues. Germline assignment: CDR1 SGHNT and CDR2 YYREEE (reference sequence). J gave up 10 bases and V 4 bases, and 12 bases lay outside the gene matches. CDR3 protein: CASSTKGTGEGKLFF. CDR3 nucleotide sequence: TGTGCCAGCAGCACAAAGGGGACAGGAGAGGGAAAACTGTTTTTT.

The chain recombines TRBV5-1 with TRBJ2-5, with TRBD2 matching over 7 bases. This CDR3 is 14 amino acids long. V was pared by 5 bases and J by 4 bases, with 8 bases of the junction left unmatched. Germline V gene lookup returns CDR1 SGHRS and CDR2 YFSETQ. DNA of the CDR3: TGCGCCAGCAGTCAGCGGGGCGGGGGAGAGACCCAGTACTTC. Translation: CASSQRGGGETQYF.

CDR3 nucleotides: TGTGCCAGCAGTCTAACAGGGAGCACCGAGCAGTACTTC. Encoded protein: CASSLTGSTEQYF. The chain combines TRBV6-5 with TRBJ2-7, with D possibly matching TRBD1 (6 bases). This CDR3 comprises 13 residues. Trimming left V 5 bases short and J 6 bases short, with 14 bases between. From germline, CDR1 is MNHEY and CDR2 SVGAGI.